This TCR beta chain was captured in a study of T cell responses to AZD1222 COVID-19 vaccine. Study observations and caveats: After two AZD1222 doses, spike-specific TCR breadth and depth rose versus day 0.

TCRdb keeps only in-frame clones here, not all; method: immunoSEQ multiplex PCR. The sample has 100,000 to 150,000 clones; approximately 85% are singletons. CDR1 SQVTM and CDR2 ANQGSEA come from the germline V gene. Trimming pared 4 bases from V and 4 bases from J, leaving 13 bases between. There are 13 residues in the CDR3. About this clone: Its antigen is undetermined.

This chain joins TRBV29-1 and TRBJ1-1; unclear D gene. The sequencing here drew on peripheral blood, taken on day 0 of AZD1222 vaccination. The receptor was derived from an adult in good health. CDR3 amino acids: CSVGEQRATEAFF. The CDR3 coding sequence is TGCAGCGTTGGGGAACAAAGGGCCACTGAAGCTTTCTTT.